The 29 T cell receptor beta chains below all came from one sample that was sequenced in a study of blood T cell repertoires in COVID-19. Sequencing used immunoSEQ multiplex PCR; TCRdb keeps in-frame clones, though not all of them. Here the sample spans about 130,000 clones, 65% to 90% being singletons. Sample: peripheral blood. The receptor set was obtained from an elderly woman with acute or convalescent COVID-19.

This clone was counted a single time. Here the CDR3 reads CASSLEYRGTQYF. In DNA, the CDR3 is TGTGCCAGCAGCTTAGAATACAGGGGGACCCAGTACTTC. The V call is TRBV11-2, the J call TRBJ2-5, with TRBD1 matching over 7 bases. CDR1 SGHAT and CDR2 FQNNGV come from the germline V gene. The CDR3 is 13 amino acids. Losses at the gene ends were 0 bases for V and 7 bases for J; bases not matched to a gene: 2.

This chain joins TRBV6-2 or TRBV6-3 and TRBJ2-7; TRBD1 is a possible D gene (6 bases). Germline CDR1 reads MNHEY; CDR2 reads SVGEGT. CDR3 length equals 14 residues. V lost 2 bases and J lost 3, with 11 bases in between. CDR3 DNA: TGTGCCAGCAGTTACCGAACAGGGTTCTACGAGCAGTACTTC. Translating gives CASSYRTGFYEQYF.

This chain uses TRBV5-1 with TRBJ1-2, with D possibly being TRBD1 (6 bases). Germline-derived CDR1 and CDR2 are SGHRS and YFSETQ. The CDR3 extends over 13 amino acids. Deletions cut 7 bases from V and 9 bases from J, with 19 bases between. CDR3 in DNA: TGCGCCAGCTTTGCACTTCGTGGGGACAGCTACACCTTC. Amino acids: CASFALRGDSYTF.

V is TRBV2 and J is TRBJ1-6; 9 nucleotides agree with TRBD1. Germline CDR1 reads SNHLY; CDR2 reads FYNNEI. With 6 bases clipped from V and 7 bases from J, the junction kept 7 bases outside the gene matches. This CDR3 has 15 amino acids. The CDR3 loop is CASRAAGTGNSPLHF. The CDR3 DNA sequence: TGTGCCAGCAGAGCAGCCGGGACAGGGAATTCACCCCTCCACTTT.

This clone came up once. The chain employs TRBV5-1 and TRBJ1-2; D may be TRBD1 (6 bases). The CDR3 runs 14 residues. Germline-derived CDR1 and CDR2 are SGHRS and YFSETQ. Trimming stripped 2 bases from V and 2 bases from J, with 10 bases between. The CDR3 sequence is CASSLATGNYGYTF. In nucleotides, the CDR3 is TGCGCCAGCAGCTTAGCAACAGGGAACTATGGCTACACCTTC.

In its sample, this clone was seen a few times. V and J are TRBV29-1 and TRBJ1-5; TRBD1 aligns across 7 bases. V trimming: 4 bases; J trimming: 4 bases; junction bases outside the gene matches: 4. The CDR3 is made up of 13 amino acids. Germline V gene data show CDR1 as SQVTM and CDR2 as ANQGSEA. CDR3 sequence (DNA): TGCAGCGTTGTCGGACAGGCTAATCAGCCCCAGCATTTT. Residues: CSVVGQANQPQHF.

To note about this clone: In the same sample, other DNA sequences code for this CDR3. The chain couples TRBV6-5 to TRBJ1-5; TRBD1 agrees at 8 bases. The V gene end was trimmed by 5 bases and the J gene end by 2 bases; junction bases not matched to a gene: 2. CDR3 size: 14 residues. Germline V CDR1 and CDR2: MNHEY, SVGAGI. The CDR3 DNA follows: TGTGCCAGCAGTAGGGGACAGGGCAATCAGCCCCAGCATTTT. Its protein product is CASSRGQGNQPQHF.

The V call is TRBV4-1, the J call TRBJ2-1; TRBD2 might be the D (6 bases). Germline V gene sequence: CDR1 MGHRA, CDR2 YSYEKL. Trimming cost V 3 bases and J 0 bases, with 15 bases left between them. The CDR3 totals 17 residues. CDR3 coding DNA: TGCGCCAGCAGCCAGAGAACGGGGGTCCCCTCCTACAATGAGCAGTTCTTC. Translated, it gives CASSQRTGVPSYNEQFF.

J is TRBJ2-5 and V is TRBV5-1, with D maybe TRBD1 (5 bases). The germline CDR1 and CDR2 sequences are SGHRS and YFSETQ. This CDR3 is built from 15 residues. V lost 7 bases, J lost 5 bases, and 21 bases lay in between. The CDR3 DNA reads as TGCGCCAGCGGATCCTTAAGGGGAACTCAGGAGACCCAGTACTTC. It encodes CASGSLRGTQETQYF.

The gene calls are TRBV15 and TRBJ2-7, with TRBD2 matching over 15 bases. The J segment lost 4 bases and the V segment lost 3 bases, leaving 4 bases of the junction unmatched. CDR3 size: 16 residues. Looked up from germline, CDR1 is LNHNV and CDR2 is YYDKDF (reference sequence). DNA of the CDR3: TGTGCCACCAGCAGCCGAGGGACTAGCGGGGGGTACGAGCAGTACGTC. Protein sequence: CATSSRGTSGGYEQYV.

The genes are TRBV18 and TRBJ1-1; D gene ambiguous. In germline, CDR1 is KGHSH, CDR2 LQKENI. V gave up 2 bases and J gave up 8 bases, with 9 bases separating them. The CDR3 is 12 amino acids. CDR3 sequence: CASSPSAAEAFF. The CDR3 region has the DNA TGTGCCAGCTCACCAAGCGCAGCCGAAGCTTTCTTT.

V and J are TRBV7-9 and TRBJ1-4; 7 positions agree with TRBD1. The CDR3 length is 12 residues. J gave up 8 bases and V 9 bases, and 6 bases lay outside the gene matches. Germline-derived CDR1 and CDR2 are SEHNR and FQNEAQ (reference sequence). The CDR3 spells CASTDRAEKLFF. The CDR3 bases are TGTGCCAGTACTGACAGGGCGGAAAAACTGTTTTTT.

V and J are TRBV10-2 and TRBJ2-2, with D possibly matching TRBD1 (5 bases). Germline lookup yields CDR1 WSHSY and CDR2 SAAADI. The V and J ends lost 0 bases and 0 bases respectively, with 8 bases between them. This CDR3 region has 16 residues. The CDR3: CASSESTGANTGELFF. The CDR3 coding sequence is TGCGCCAGCAGTGAGTCAACAGGCGCGAACACCGGGGAGCTGTTTTTT.

The chain joins TRBV19 to TRBJ1-3; D is unresolved. This CDR3 region has 16 residues. The germline CDR1 and CDR2 sequences are LNHDA and SQIVND (reference sequence). Trimming removed 3 bases from V and 0 bases from J, with 12 bases in between. As DNA, the CDR3 is TGTGCCAGTAGTATTTCGAGGCCCTCCTCTGGAAACACCATATATTTT. Protein product: CASSISRPSSGNTIYF.

This clone has a single count. The J gene is TRBJ1-2, the V gene TRBV14; D is perhaps TRBD1 (6 bases). Trimming took off 3 bases at V and 6 bases at J, with 17 bases between the two ends. The CDR3 has 15 residues. In germline, CDR1 is SGHDN, CDR2 FVKESK. The CDR3 sequence: CASSHSPGQLNGYTF. CDR3 nucleotides: TGTGCCAGCAGCCACTCACCGGGACAACTGAATGGCTACACCTTC.

This clone has a handful of counts. The V call is TRBV27, the J call TRBJ1-6, with D maybe TRBD1 (6 bases). The V gene's germline CDR1 is MNHEY and CDR2 SMNVEV (reference sequence). The CDR3 is 14 amino acids. The V and J ends lost 0 bases and 9 bases respectively, with 9 bases between them. DNA for the CDR3: TGTGCCAGCAGTTTATCAGGGGGAACTTCACCCCTCCACTTT. This codes for CASSLSGGTSPLHF.

The chain recombines TRBV2 with TRBJ1-1; D unresolved. The germline V and J ends were trimmed by 4 bases and 3 bases, with 6 bases remaining between them. Germline V gene data show CDR1 as SNHLY and CDR2 as FYNNEI. The CDR3 consists of 12 residues. CDR3 nucleotides: TGTGCCAGCAGTGCCAGATACACTGAAGCTTTCTTT. Translated, it gives CASSARYTEAFF.

This chain connects TRBV5-1 to TRBJ1-2, with D perhaps matching TRBD1 (6 bases). Deletions cut 4 bases from V and 0 bases from J, with 19 bases between. The CDR3 is 17 residues long. Germline assignment: CDR1 SGHRS and CDR2 YFSETQ. The CDR3 DNA sequence: TGCGCCAGCAGCCCCCCCTCGAGGGACACAGCTAACTATGGCTACACCTTC. It codes for CASSPPSRDTANYGYTF.

V and J are TRBV6-1 and TRBJ1-6, with D hard to call. The V gene's germline CDR1 is MNHNS and CDR2 SASEGT. Trimming stripped 3 bases from V and 0 bases from J, with 12 bases between. This CDR3 has 17 amino acids. For the CDR3, the DNA is TGTGCCAGCAGTGAGTTGATCGGGAGCTCCTATAATTCACCCCTCCACTTT. This translates into CASSELIGSSYNSPLHF.

This clone turned up a few times. The gene calls are TRBV28 and TRBJ2-5; 7 bases line up with TRBD2. The CDR3 is 16 residues long. The germline V gene encodes CDR1 MDHEN and CDR2 SYDVKM. The junction had 7 bases not matched to a gene; V was cut back by 2 bases and J by 1 base. In DNA, the CDR3 is TGTGCCAGCAGTTTAATGTTAGCGGGCCCCCAAGAGACCCAGTACTTC. Amino acids: CASSLMLAGPQETQYF.

The rearrangement links TRBV6-2 or TRBV6-3 to TRBJ2-3, with D possibly TRBD2 on 6 matching bases. CDR1 is MNHEY, CDR2 SVGEGT, per germline. This CDR3 spans 16 amino acids. V lost 6 bases and J lost 1, with 17 bases in between. CDR3 sequence: CASRPLSTGGTDTQYF. Written as DNA, the CDR3 is TGTGCCAGCAGACCTCTTTCAACGGGGGGCACAGATACGCAGTATTTT.

The chain combines TRBV4-2 with TRBJ1-4, with D perhaps matching TRBD1 (5 bases). Trimming stripped 1 base from V and 0 bases from J, with 9 bases between. CDR1 is LGHNA and CDR2 is YNFKEQ in the germline V gene. CDR3 size: 16 residues. Here the CDR3 reads CASSQGGRTTNEKLFF. The CDR3 DNA reads as TGTGCCAGCAGCCAAGGGGGCCGCACAACTAATGAAAAACTGTTTTTT.

J is TRBJ1-5 and V is TRBV18; tentatively, D is TRBD1 (5 bases). The germline V gene has CDR1 KGHSH and CDR2 LQKENI. The CDR3 sequence is 15 residues long. V was pared by 5 bases and J by 2 bases, with 13 bases between. This CDR3 is CASSSGAYGNQPQHF. CDR3 bases: TGTGCCAGCTCAAGCGGGGCCTATGGCAATCAGCCCCAGCATTTT.

The genes are TRBV6-2 or TRBV6-3 and TRBJ1-1, with D unresolved. CDR1 and CDR2 (germline): MNHEY, SVGEGT. The CDR3 contains 14 residues. Trimming stripped 2 bases from V and 0 bases from J, with 7 bases between. CDR3 sequence: CASSYGQVNTEAFF. The DNA of the CDR3 is TGTGCCAGCAGTTACGGGCAGGTGAACACTGAAGCTTTCTTT.

This chain's CDR3 is CASRTWARGQSTEAFF. DNA for the CDR3: TGTGCCAGCAGGACGTGGGCCAGGGGGCAATCCACTGAAGCTTTCTTT. V gene TRBV7-6 combines with J gene TRBJ1-1; TRBD1 aligns across 8 bases. CDR3 length: 16 amino acids. Germline CDR1 and CDR2: SGHVS and FNYEAQ. V lost 6 bases, J lost 4 bases, and 13 bases stayed unmatched.

V is TRBV5-4 and J is TRBJ1-4; 7 nucleotides line up with TRBD1. The CDR3 is 12 residues long. Germline V gene sequence: CDR1 SGHNT, CDR2 YYREEE (reference sequence). V dropped 5 bases and J dropped 8; count of bases not matched to a gene: 3. The CDR3 sequence is CASRQDREKLFF. In DNA form, the CDR3 reads TGTGCCAGCAGACAGGACAGGGAAAAACTGTTTTTT.

V and J are TRBV27 and TRBJ1-5; D not resolved. From germline, CDR1 is MNHEY and CDR2 SMNVEV (reference sequence). Trimming pared 5 bases from V and 5 bases from J, leaving 10 bases between. The CDR3 is 13 residues long. CDR3 nucleotides: TGTGCCAGCAGTCCGAGGAGGGATCAGCCCCAGCATTTT. Amino acid sequence: CASSPRRDQPQHF.

This chain connects TRBV19 to TRBJ1-6; D is uncertain. Trimming removed 11 bases from V and 7 bases from J, with 12 bases in between. The germline V gene encodes CDR1 LNHDA and CDR2 SQIVND (reference sequence). This CDR3 comprises 12 residues. This chain's CDR3 is CAGGRGNSPLHF. The CDR3 DNA sequence: TGTGCCGGAGGACGGGGAAATTCACCCCTCCACTTT.

The V call is TRBV7-9, the J call TRBJ1-5; TRBD1 matches at 7 bases. CDR1 is SEHNR and CDR2 is FQNEAQ in the germline V gene (reference sequence). Trimming at V came to 5 bases and at J to 2 bases, leaving 3 bases not matched to a gene. The CDR3 covers 14 residues. This chain's CDR3 is CASSDGTGNQPQHF. The CDR3 DNA follows: TGTGCCAGCAGCGACGGGACAGGCAATCAGCCCCAGCATTTT. Filled out from reference TRBV7-9 and TRBJ1-5, the complete variable domain reads DTGVSQNPRHKITKRGQNVTFRCDPISEHNRLYWYRQTLGQGPEFLTYFQNEAQLEKSRLLSDRFSAERPKGSFSTLEIQRTEQGDSAMYLCASSDGTGNQPQHFGDGTRLSIL.